The clone carrying this T cell receptor (beta chain) appeared a single time. The data derive from a study of blood T cell repertoires in COVID-19. Overall study: Acute-phase and convalescent COVID-19 samples originated in the United States, Italy and Spain. Sources were T cells, B-cell-depleted T cells, or PBMCs; the material itself was cDNA or gDNA.

V trimming: 0 bases; J trimming: 5 bases; junction bases outside the gene matches: 7. This CDR3 region has 16 residues. Germline loops: CDR1 MNHNS, CDR2 SASEGT. Under the authors' procedure: Scientists estimated how many nucleated cells there were by amplifying reference gene primers. Method: immunoSEQ multiplex PCR; TCRdb's copy keeps in-frame clones and lacks some. That table furnishes V, J and clone size, whereas the DNA furnished D and trimming. The sample shows fewer than 250,000 clones, 70% to 90% of them seen only once. The chain carries TRBV6-1 and TRBJ2-7; 10 bases are shared with TRBD1. This receptor was identified in a man aged 35-49 years with acute or convalescent COVID-19. The sample was peripheral blood. Written as DNA, the CDR3 is TGTGCCAGCAGTGAAGCGACGGGGGACAGGGGACACGAGCAGTACTTC. It translates to CASSEATGDRGHEQYF.